In this sample, the clone carrying this TCR beta chain turned up a few times. Its antigen is currently unknown. This record belongs to a study of identical twins. Points from the study as a whole: Low generation-probability sequences were in excess among twin-shared out-of-frame alpha sequences.

This CDR3 has 13 amino acids. Trimming stripped 2 bases from V and 7 bases from J, with 6 bases between. Germline V gene lookup returns CDR1 MNHNS and CDR2 SASEGT. TCRdb passed the 5' RACE reads through MiXCR, listing each CDR3 protein once. The sample includes roughly 1,500,000 distinct CDR3 sequences, under 35% seen only once; the top ten take around 0.25%. The chain is built from TRBV6-1 and TRBJ1-6; D is uncertain. This clonotype originated in a newborn girl in good health. The sample consisted of cord blood. The CDR3 DNA reads as TGTGCCAGCAGTGAAATCGGGAATTCACCCCTCCACTTT. Translation: CASSEIGNSPLHF.